This TCR beta chain was sequenced in a study of control samples from healthy donors and cancer patients (dated by TCRdb to about 2020). CDR1 SGDLS and CDR2 YYNGEE are derived from the germline V gene. Ends trimmed: V by 3 bases, J by 5 bases; bases unmatched to a gene: 9. Counted from cysteine to phenylalanine, this CDR3 has 15 amino acids. Only the CDR3 region is kept as DNA, spanning 45 bases read in frame from base 1. The library was produced with the immunoSEQ multiplex PCR assay. Imported from immuneACCESS, the table was reduced by TCRdb to in-frame sequences with V and J called. These copies leave out some clones; in studies compared against another copy, an unresolved V gene accounts for under half, and the cause of the remainder is not known. This sample gives approximately 52,000 clones in total; approximately 95% of them show up just once. The ten biggest clones cover less than 1.1% of the sample.

This clone was seen just once. Its antigen remains undetermined. No quality values exist for individual bases; no much larger clone is one base distant. The sequence came from a woman aged 18-29 years in good health. Specimen: blood. Here the chain combines TRBV9 and TRBJ2-5, with TRBD2 matching 8 junction bases. The nucleotide sequence reads as follows: TGTGCCAGCAGCGGGCGGGGGGCCGGGGTTGAGACCCAGTACTTC. This encodes CASSGRGAGVETQYF. The full variable domain, with segments outside the CDR3 supplied by the reference TRBV9 and TRBJ2-5 proteins, appears as DSGVTQTPKHLITATGQRVTLRCSPRSGDLSVYWYQQSLDQGLQFLIQYYNGEERAKGNILERFSAQQFPDLHSELNLSSLELGDSALYFCASSGRGAGVETQYFGPGTRLLVL.